The entry below gives a single T cell receptor (beta chain) sequence along with its context. Measured with immunoSEQ multiplex PCR; TCRdb has only the in-frame clones, and not every one. The repertoire includes some 2.3 million clones, over 85% of them detected once, and 0.39% sits in the top ten. The sample originates from a study of shared clonotypes between healthy human individuals. The CDR3 contains 15 residues. V lost 6 bases to trimming and J lost 6 bases; unmatched junction nucleotides: 7. Germline CDR1 and CDR2: SEHNR and FQNEAQ (reference sequence). Sequenced sample: naive CD4+ T cells from PBMCs. The sample's subset: CD45RA+ positively selected. This receptor was taken from a man between 18 and 35 years old in good health. Some clones in this sample may be carry-over from other donors' samples. The chain uses TRBV7-9 and TRBJ2-1; 11 bases align to TRBD2. CDR3 protein: CASSLSGRAGNEQFF. The CDR3 DNA sequence: TGTGCCAGCAGTCTTAGCGGGAGGGCCGGCAATGAGCAGTTCTTC.